The next 5 T cell receptor beta chains were all read from a single sample in a study of T cells in Graves' hyperthyroidism and ophthalmopathy. There were TCR beta CDR3 regions amplified from RNA transcripts. Primed by the HTBI set, a first-round RT-PCR was run on the TCR CDR3. Each CDR3 protein gets one entry after TCRdb re-called the multiplex PCR reads with MiXCR. Counted here are some 400,000 distinct CDR3 sequences, about 15% occurring once; the ten biggest clones make up more than 9.5%. Sequencing was done on a sample of blood. These receptors all come from a woman aged 55 to 70 with Graves' hyperthyroidism.

The chain combines TRBV4-1 with TRBJ2-5; tentatively, D is TRBD1 (5 bases). Germline V CDR1 and CDR2: MGHRA, YSYEKL. V was pared by 8 bases and J by 1 base, with 14 bases between. The CDR3 consists of 14 residues. DNA of the CDR3: TGCGCCAGCCGGCCTACAGGCTTCCAAGAGACCCAGTACTTC. It yields the protein CASRPTGFQETQYF.

This clonotype came up many times. This sequence joins TRBV30 and TRBJ2-5, with D hard to call. Trimming removed 3 bases at V and 3 bases at J, with 11 bases between. Germline CDR1 GTSNPN, CDR2 SVGIG (reference sequence). The CDR3 is 13 residues long. CDR3 nucleotide sequence: TGTGCCTGGAGGCCCCGCCAAAAAGAGACCCAGTACTTC. Protein: CAWRPRQKETQYF.

This clonotype was seen ten or more times. The chain recombines TRBV5-1 with TRBJ1-4, with D uncertain. There are 14 residues in the CDR3. CDR1 SGHRS and CDR2 YFSETQ come from the germline V gene. Trimming removed 3 bases at V and 7 bases at J, with 13 bases between. The CDR3: CASSSDPSGEKLFF. CDR3 DNA: TGCGCCAGCAGCTCCGACCCCTCGGGTGAAAAACTGTTTTTT.

The chain has TRBV11-2 and TRBJ1-1; D may be TRBD1 (6 bases). From germline, CDR1 is SGHAT and CDR2 FQNNGV. Trimming removed 8 bases from V and 0 bases from J, with 16 bases in between. This CDR3 is 15 amino acids long. This chain's CDR3 is CASAMGGTMNTEAFF. CDR3 DNA sequence: TGTGCCAGCGCCATGGGGGGGACAATGAACACTGAAGCTTTCTTT.

This clonotype was seen at least ten times. The chain is built from TRBV5-1 and TRBJ2-3; 9 bases align to TRBD1. V shed 5 bases and J 6 bases; nucleotides not matched to a gene: 10. The CDR3 is 15 residues long. The germline CDR1 and CDR2 sequences are SGHRS and YFSETQ. CDR3 nucleotides: TGCGCCAGCAGGGCGCCGGGACAGGGTGACGATACGCAGTATTTT. This translates into CASRAPGQGDDTQYF.